One and the same sample provided the 28 T cell receptor beta chains below, sequenced in a study of T cells in Graves' hyperthyroidism and ophthalmopathy. Amplification of TCR beta CDR3 regions was performed using RNA transcripts as template. Carried out on the TCR CDR3, a first-round RT-PCR used the HTBI primer set. TCRdb passed the multiplex PCR reads through MiXCR, listing each CDR3 protein once. The sample lists 350,000 to 400,000 distinct CDR3 sequences; about 19% were seen once. The sample consisted of blood. These receptors were collected from a young woman with Graves' hyperthyroidism.

The count of this clonotype is one. This sequence joins TRBV12-3 or TRBV12-4 and TRBJ1-2; D may be TRBD1 (6 bases). V lost 6 bases to trimming and J lost 2 bases, with 13 bases between them. This CDR3 spans 14 amino acids. DNA for the CDR3: TGTGCCAGCAGGAGGGACACGGGGAACTATGGCTACACCTTC. Amino acids: CASRRDTGNYGYTF.

This clonotype was detected many times. The chain carries TRBV6-1 and TRBJ1-2; D might be TRBD1 (5 bases). CDR3 size: 13 residues. Trimming stripped 2 bases from V and 5 bases from J, with 9 bases between. Germline lookup yields CDR1 MNHNS and CDR2 SASEGT. This CDR3 is CASSERPGYGYTF. CDR3 DNA: TGTGCCAGCAGTGAACGGCCAGGGTATGGCTACACCTTC.

This clonotype appeared many times. The chain employs TRBV12-3 or TRBV12-4 and TRBJ2-7; 8 positions agree with TRBD2. Trimming cost V 3 bases and J 6 bases; bases outside gene matches: 7. The CDR3 spans 14 residues. Here the CDR3 reads CASSFSRGAGEQYF. The CDR3, as DNA: TGTGCCAGCAGTTTCTCGCGGGGGGCAGGCGAGCAGTACTTC.

This clonotype was seen repeatedly, ten times or more. The chain employs TRBV28 and TRBJ1-2; 7 positions match TRBD1. The trim removed 6 bases at V and 6 bases at J, leaving 10 bases unmatched. CDR3 length equals 14 residues. Germline CDR1 MDHEN, CDR2 SYDVKM. CDR3 region: CASRRGDRANGYTF. The DNA for the CDR3 is TGTGCCAGCAGGAGAGGAGACAGGGCGAATGGCTACACCTTC.

CDR3 region: CSVAGQLTHEQYF. The CDR3 DNA is TGCAGCGTTGCGGGACAACTGACCCACGAGCAGTACTTC. This chain links TRBV29-1 with TRBJ2-7; tentatively, D is TRBD1 (6 bases). Trimming shortened V by 4 bases and J by 5 bases, and 15 bases separated the two germline ends. There are 13 residues in the CDR3. The V gene's germline CDR1 is SQVTM and CDR2 ANQGSEA.

The sample holds a few counts of this clonotype. The gene calls are TRBV11-2 and TRBJ2-7; tentative D call: TRBD2 (5 bases). The CDR3 loop spans 17 amino acids. Germline values: CDR1 SGHAT, CDR2 FQNNGV. Trimming left V 7 bases short and J 7 bases short, with 29 bases between. The CDR3 sequence: CASNRNGGPGPAPEQYF. CDR3 DNA sequence: TGTGCCAGCAACCGTAACGGCGGGCCAGGACCGGCACCAGAGCAGTACTTC.

As for this clonotype: A much larger clone differs by one base, so this may be a read error. The CDR3 loop reads CASIWSGTTKYF. The CDR3 DNA sequence: TGTGCCAGCATATGGTCCGGGACGACCAAGTACTTC. V is TRBV6-1 and J is TRBJ2-5; possibly TRBD1 or TRBD2 for D (5 bases each). CDR3 size: 12 residues. Germline CDR1 is MNHNS and CDR2 is SASEGT.

This clonotype showed up many times. The chain links TRBV5-1 to TRBJ1-1, with D maybe TRBD1 (5 bases). CDR3 size: 14 residues. The germline gives CDR1 SGHRS, CDR2 YFSETQ. Trimming stripped 1 base from V and 4 bases from J, with 11 bases between. CDR3: CASSLMGLGTEAFF. CDR3 DNA sequence: TGCGCCAGCAGCTTGATGGGGCTGGGCACTGAAGCTTTCTTT.

The V call is TRBV5-1, the J call TRBJ2-3; 8 bases are a match to TRBD2. The CDR3 contains 16 residues. V lost 6 bases and J lost 6; bases outside the gene matches: 15. The germline CDR1 and CDR2 sequences are SGHRS and YFSETQ. In nucleotides, the CDR3 is TGCGCCAGCACCGACGGGGGGGCCAGATTAGCGGATACGCAGTATTTT. Protein: CASTDGGARLADTQYF. Full variable domain (remainder filled in from reference TRBV5-1 and TRBJ2-3): KAGVTQTPRYLIKTRGQQVTLSCSPISGHRSVSWYQQTPGQGLQFLFEYFSETQRNKGNFPGRFSGRQFSNSRSEMNVSTLELGDSALYLCASTDGGARLADTQYFGPGTRLTVL.

This clonotype was found many times. J is TRBJ2-2 and V is TRBV2; D uncertain. The CDR3 totals 12 residues. CDR1 is SNHLY and CDR2 is FYNNEI in the germline V gene. V was clipped by 4 bases and J by 8 bases, with 8 bases between them. CDR3: CASSGTSGELFF. Here the CDR3 DNA reads TGTGCCAGCAGTGGGACGTCAGGGGAGCTGTTTTTT.

This clonotype was observed at least ten times. The V gene is TRBV6-2 or TRBV6-3, the J gene TRBJ1-1; D is perhaps TRBD1 (6 bases). Per the germline V gene, CDR1 is MNHEY and CDR2 is SVGEGT. This CDR3 comprises 13 residues. V lost 7 bases, J lost 5 bases, and 14 bases lay in between. Written as DNA, the CDR3 is TGTGCCAGCACGGACAGCCCAGGAACTGAAGCTTTCTTT. It translates to CASTDSPGTEAFF.

In this sample, this clonotype turned up many times. The rearrangement joins TRBV28 to TRBJ1-1; no firm D call. This CDR3 region has 13 residues. Germline V lookup: CDR1 MDHEN, CDR2 SYDVKM. Trimming shortened V by 3 bases and J by 3 bases, and 8 bases separated the two germline ends. DNA of the CDR3: TGTGCCAGCAGTTTGGGCCGGCACACTGAAGCTTTCTTT. Translated: CASSLGRHTEAFF.

This clonotype came up a few times. Mismatch with germline at one junction end may stem from a read error. This chain uses TRBV7-3 with TRBJ2-2; 8 nucleotides line up with TRBD1. The CDR3 is made up of 15 amino acids. Germline values: CDR1 SGHTA, CDR2 FQGTGA. CDR3 residues: CASSVTGGNTGELFF. The CDR3 region has the DNA TGTGCCAGCAGCGTAACAGGGGGTAACACCGGGGAGCTGTTTTTT.

As to this clonotype: This may come from a read error, since a much larger clone is one base off. This chain links TRBV20-1 with TRBJ2-7; D not certain. The CDR3 has 10 amino acids. Germline lookup yields CDR1 DFQATT and CDR2 SNEGSKA (reference sequence). The chain's CDR3 is CSALPYEQDF. CDR3 DNA: TGCAGTGCCCTCCCGTACGAGCAGGACTTC.

This clonotype was counted at least ten times. The chain carries TRBV12-3 or TRBV12-4 and TRBJ1-2, with a weak D call TRBD1 (6 bases). The CDR3 extends over 14 amino acids. V lost 2 bases to trimming and J lost 2 bases, with 9 bases between them. DNA of the CDR3: TGTGCCAGCAGTTTAAGACAGGAAAACTATGGCTACACCTTC. Protein: CASSLRQENYGYTF.

This clonotype was detected many times. Here the CDR3 DNA reads TGTGCCAGCAGGCAGGGTCTCGAGCAGTACTTC. Encoded protein: CASRQGLEQYF. The V gene is TRBV28, the J gene TRBJ2-7; TRBD1 might be the D (5 bases). The CDR3 covers 11 residues. V gave up 6 bases and J gave up 6 bases, with 9 bases separating them. Per germline, CDR1 MDHEN and CDR2 SYDVKM.

This clonotype was recorded many times. J is TRBJ2-5 and V is TRBV20-1; 9 bases fit TRBD1. With 5 bases clipped from V and 5 bases from J, the junction kept 9 bases outside the gene matches. The germline V gene encodes CDR1 DFQATT and CDR2 SNEGSKA (reference sequence). There are 14 residues in the CDR3. CDR3 residues: CSAYSGTGLETQYF. DNA for the CDR3: TGCAGTGCTTATTCCGGGACAGGGCTCGAGACCCAGTACTTC.

In its sample, this clonotype was seen a few times. The rearrangement links TRBV2 to TRBJ1-5; TRBD1 aligns across 11 bases. CDR1 SNHLY and CDR2 FYNNEI come from the germline V gene. CDR3 length: 15 amino acids. Losses at the gene ends were 4 bases for V and 9 bases for J; bases not matched to a gene: 8. CDR3 sequence reads: CASSGGQGVVGPQHF. In DNA, the CDR3 is TGTGCCAGCAGTGGGGGACAGGGGGTAGTAGGGCCCCAGCATTTT. Using reference TRBV2 and TRBJ1-5 for the parts outside the CDR3, the full variable domain is EPEVTQTPSHQVTQMGQEVILRCVPISNHLYFYWYRQILGQKVEFLVSFYNNEISEKSEIFDDQFSVERPDGSNFTLKIRSTKLEDSAMYFCASSGGQGVVGPQHFGDGTRLSIL.

This clonotype was seen a few times. The chain recombines TRBV27 with TRBJ2-3, with TRBD2 matching 9 bases. Germline V gives CDR1 MNHEY, CDR2 SMNVEV (reference sequence). Unmatched junction bases numbered 8, after V lost 3 bases and J lost 1 base. This CDR3 contains 17 residues. The CDR3 region has the DNA TGTGCCAGCAGTTTTTTGGCACTAGCGGGCCGCACAGATACGCAGTATTTT. Encoded protein: CASSFLALAGRTDTQYF.

The sample holds many counts of this clonotype. This chain joins TRBV7-9 and TRBJ1-2; unclear D gene. The CDR3 runs to 14 residues. Trimming left V 2 bases short and J 3 bases short, with 10 bases between. Germline lookup yields CDR1 SEHNR and CDR2 FQNEAQ (reference sequence). The CDR3 loop reads CASSLQKLDYGYTF. For the CDR3, the DNA is TGTGCCAGCAGCTTACAGAAACTCGACTATGGCTACACCTTC.

In this sample, this clonotype turned up a few times. This chain links TRBV20-1 with TRBJ1-2; D gene ambiguous. The V and J ends lost 0 bases and 2 bases respectively, with 10 bases between them. CDR1 and CDR2 from the germline V gene are DFQATT and SNEGSKA (reference sequence). The CDR3 is 14 amino acids. CDR3 sequence: CSARDGYRNYGYTF. The CDR3 region has the DNA TGCAGTGCTAGAGACGGGTACAGAAACTATGGCTACACCTTC.

The chain carries TRBV20-1 and TRBJ2-7; D possibly matches TRBD1 or TRBD2 (5 bases each). The CDR3 is 14 amino acids. Germline assignment: CDR1 DFQATT and CDR2 SNEGSKA (reference sequence). V lost 2 bases, J lost 5 bases, and 16 bases lay in between. CDR3 sequence: CSARSPSRVNEQYF. CDR3 bases: TGCAGTGCTAGATCGCCTAGCAGGGTCAACGAGCAGTACTTC.

About this clonotype: A single base separates this from a much larger clone, so it may be a read error. The rearrangement uses TRBV5-5 and TRBJ2-2; TRBD1 agrees at 8 bases. CDR1 SGHKS and CDR2 YYEKEE come from the germline V gene (reference sequence). The CDR3 has 15 residues. CDR3 sequence (DNA): TGTGGCAGCAGCTTGGACAGGGTGTACGCCGGGGAGCTGTTTTTT. Translation gives CGSSLDRVYAGELFF.

The chain joins TRBV5-5 to TRBJ2-5, with 7 bases fitting TRBD1. Per the germline V gene, CDR1 is SGHKS and CDR2 is YYEKEE (reference sequence). The CDR3 spans 17 residues. V trimming: 1 base; J trimming: 1 base; junction bases outside the gene matches: 10. CDR3 sequence: CASSLPFPGTVQETQYF. Here the CDR3 DNA reads TGTGCCAGCAGCTTGCCCTTCCCCGGGACAGTCCAAGAGACCCAGTACTTC. Supplemented by reference TRBV5-5 and TRBJ2-5, the full variable domain reads DAGVTQSPTHLIKTRGQQVTLRCSPISGHKSVSWYQQVLGQGPQFIFQYYEKEERGRGNFPDRFSARQFPNYSSELNVNALLLGDSALYLCASSLPFPGTVQETQYFGPGTRLLVL.

Points on this clonotype: Given the absence of the conserved phenylalanine or tryptophan at the CDR3 end, a read error is likely. The chain combines TRBV6-1 with TRBJ1-2; 7 nucleotides align to TRBD1. The V and J ends lost 7 bases and 7 bases, in that order; junction bases with no gene match: 18. The CDR3 runs 16 residues. The germline CDR1 and CDR2 sequences are MNHNS and SASEGT. The chain's CDR3 is CASNRIQGPSSIGYTH. The CDR3 DNA sequence: TGTGCCAGCAACCGAATACAGGGGCCTTCCTCTATTGGCTACACCCAC.

This clonotype was seen repeatedly, ten times or more. The chain uses TRBV6-1 and TRBJ1-1; no clear D. Between the trimmed V and J ends, which lost 3 bases and 1 base, there was a span of 6 bases. The CDR3 covers 13 residues. The germline CDR1 and CDR2 sequences are MNHNS and SASEGT. The CDR3 loop reads CASSENPNTEAFF. The DNA for the CDR3 is TGTGCCAGCAGTGAGAACCCGAACACTGAAGCTTTCTTT.

The chain joins TRBV7-8 to TRBJ2-2; D unclear. Looked up from germline, CDR1 is SGHVS and CDR2 is FQNEAQ. The ends were cut back, 6 bases at V and 7 bases at J, with 12 bases in the middle. The CDR3 totals 13 residues. CDR3 sequence reads: CASSYYWGGELFF. The CDR3 bases are TGTGCCAGCAGTTACTATTGGGGCGGGGAGCTGTTTTTT.

This clonotype was seen many times. DNA for the CDR3: TGCGCCAGCAGTGAGCACAGAGATTACGAGCAGTACTTC. Its protein product is CASSEHRDYEQYF. The chain is built from TRBV10-2 and TRBJ2-7; the D is unclear. The CDR3 extends over 13 amino acids. V was cut by 2 bases and J by 4 bases, with 9 bases left in between. Germline-derived CDR1 and CDR2 are WSHSY and SAAADI.